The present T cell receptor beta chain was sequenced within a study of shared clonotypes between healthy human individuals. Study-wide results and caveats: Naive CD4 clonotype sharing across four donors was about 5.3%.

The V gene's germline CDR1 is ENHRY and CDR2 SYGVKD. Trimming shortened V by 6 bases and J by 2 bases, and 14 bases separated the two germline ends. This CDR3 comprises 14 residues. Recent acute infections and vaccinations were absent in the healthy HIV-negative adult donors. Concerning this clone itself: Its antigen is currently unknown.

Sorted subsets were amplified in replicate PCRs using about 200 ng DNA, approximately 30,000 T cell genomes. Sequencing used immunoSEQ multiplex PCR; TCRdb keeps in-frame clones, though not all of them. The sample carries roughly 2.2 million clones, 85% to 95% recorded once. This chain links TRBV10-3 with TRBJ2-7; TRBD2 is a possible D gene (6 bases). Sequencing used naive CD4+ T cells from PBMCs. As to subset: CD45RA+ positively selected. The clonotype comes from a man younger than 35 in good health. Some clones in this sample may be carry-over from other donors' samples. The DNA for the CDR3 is TGTGCCATCAGCGGACGGGACTCAACCTACGAGCAGTACTTC. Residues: CAISGRDSTYEQYF.